This entry features one T cell receptor (beta chain) sequence. Its antigen remains unidentified. TCRdb reprocessed the 5' RACE reads, with one entry per CDR3 protein and no DNA. In all, the sample yields some 170,000 distinct CDR3 sequences. This sample is drawn from a study of monozygotic twins with inflammatory bowel disease. Study-level findings and limits: Whereas healthy co-twins had higher TCRbeta diversity (inverse Simpson), IBD patients had lower diversity.

The CDR3 spans 17 residues. The V gene's germline CDR1 is SGHRS and CDR2 YFSETQ. The sequence was collected from a human donor with ulcerative colitis or Crohn's disease, or a healthy co-twin of an affected twin (not recorded which). The V call is TRBV5-1, the J call TRBJ2-1; without DNA, the TCRdb call of TRBD2 cannot be checked. Sequencing was carried out using blood. CDR3 residues: CASSLRLAGGNYNEQFF. The variable domain in full, completed from reference TRBV5-1 and TRBJ2-1, reads KAGVTQTPRYLIKTRGQQVTLSCSPISGHRSVSWYQQTPGQGLQFLFEYFSETQRNKGNFPGRFSGRQFSNSRSEMNVSTLELGDSALYLCASSLRLAGGNYNEQFFGPGTRLTVL.